The 32 T cell receptor beta chains reported below all come from one sample, sequenced in a study of shared clonotypes between healthy human individuals. TCRdb keeps only in-frame clones here, not all; method: immunoSEQ multiplex PCR. Of some 2,100,000 clones in the sample, approximately 95% were seen once. The specimen was naive CD4+ T cells sorted from blood. Subset here: CD45RA+ positively selected. The receptors come from a man aged 18 to 30 in good health.

V is TRBV19 and J is TRBJ2-7; possibly TRBD1 or TRBD2 for D (5 bases each). Germline CDR1 LNHDA, CDR2 SQIVND (reference sequence). The CDR3 length is 14 residues. V lost 5 bases and J 5 bases, leaving 16 bases between the germline ends. CDR3 nucleotides: TGTGCCAGTAGTCCGGGGCTTCAGTCGGACGAGCAGTACTTC. It is translated as CASSPGLQSDEQYF.

J is TRBJ1-1 and V is TRBV11-1; possibly TRBD1 for D (6 bases). The germline V gene encodes CDR1 SGHAT and CDR2 FQDESV (reference sequence). The V end lost 5 bases, the J end lost 4 bases, and 14 bases lay between the germline ends. CDR3 length equals 14 residues. CDR3 loop: CASSLTGTGTEAFF. The CDR3 bases are TGTGCCAGCAGCCTTACAGGGACTGGCACTGAAGCTTTCTTT.

The V call is TRBV7-9, the J call TRBJ2-4; D possibly corresponds to TRBD2 (6 bases). The CDR3 loop spans 17 amino acids. Germline loops: CDR1 SEHNR, CDR2 FQNEAQ (reference sequence). V gave up 5 bases and J gave up 7 bases, with 24 bases separating them. The CDR3 loop is CASSPPGELRTLNIQYF. The CDR3, as DNA: TGTGCCAGCAGCCCACCGGGGGAACTTCGTACATTGAACATTCAGTACTTC.

This chain joins TRBV30 and TRBJ1-2; 7 nucleotides match TRBD1. V gave up 2 bases and J gave up 4 bases; unmatched junction bases: 7. The CDR3 covers 14 residues. CDR1 is GTSNPN and CDR2 is SVGIG in the germline V gene (reference sequence). The CDR3: CAWSQDRVTYGYTF. CDR3 nucleotides: TGTGCCTGGAGTCAAGACAGGGTTACCTATGGCTACACCTTC.

The chain joins TRBV4-2 to TRBJ2-2; 10 bases are shared with TRBD2. The junction had 8 bases not matched to a gene; V was cut back by 3 bases and J by 1 base. In germline, CDR1 is LGHNA, CDR2 YNFKEQ. This CDR3 contains 18 residues. The CDR3 spells CASSQDPLAGVNTGELFF. The CDR3, as DNA: TGTGCCAGCAGCCAGGACCCCCTAGCGGGGGTGAACACCGGGGAGCTGTTTTTT.

V and J are TRBV5-6 and TRBJ2-3; D is tentatively TRBD1 or TRBD2 (5 bases each). V lost 4 bases and J 2 bases, leaving 14 bases between the germline ends. The CDR3 totals 15 residues. Germline-derived CDR1 and CDR2 are SGHDT and YYEEEE. CDR3 DNA: TGTGCCAGCAGCGAGGGACGTACCGTCACAGATACGCAGTATTTT. Amino acids: CASSEGRTVTDTQYF.

The chain combines TRBV5-4 with TRBJ1-6; a weak D match, TRBD1 (6 bases). Trimming took 4 bases from V and 8 from J, leaving 16 bases between them. The CDR3 spans 15 residues. Germline V gene lookup returns CDR1 SGHNT and CDR2 YYREEE (reference sequence). CDR3: CASSQKQGFDSPLHF. The CDR3 DNA reads as TGTGCCAGCAGCCAAAAACAGGGTTTTGATTCACCCCTCCACTTT.

The gene calls are TRBV18 and TRBJ2-3, with D possibly matching TRBD2 (6 bases). Germline CDR1 is KGHSH and CDR2 is LQKENI. V was cut by 2 bases and J by 4 bases, with 16 bases left in between. CDR3 size: 16 residues. The CDR3 DNA is TGTGCCAGCTCACCAATCGGGGCAGCGGGCCCAGATACGCAGTATTTT. Residues: CASSPIGAAGPDTQYF.

The chain carries TRBV27 and TRBJ2-7, with 9 bases lining up with TRBD1. Losses at the gene ends were 1 base for V and 2 bases for J; bases not matched to a gene: 3. The CDR3 length is 15 residues. Germline V CDR1 and CDR2: MNHEY, SMNVEV (reference sequence). CDR3 sequence (DNA): TGTGCCAGCAGTTTATGGGGACAGGGCCCCTACGAGCAGTACTTC. Protein sequence: CASSLWGQGPYEQYF.

CDR3 bases: TGCGCCAGCAGCTTGGGTGGGATTGGGTACGAGCAGTACTTC. Its protein is CASSLGGIGYEQYF. This chain links TRBV5-1 with TRBJ2-7, with D unclear. The CDR3 spans 14 residues. Trimming took off 0 bases at V and 4 bases at J, with 11 bases between the two ends. The germline gives CDR1 SGHRS, CDR2 YFSETQ.

The chain recombines TRBV18 with TRBJ1-1; no clear D gene. This CDR3 region has 11 residues. Looked up from germline, CDR1 is KGHSH and CDR2 is LQKENI. V lost 3 bases, J lost 11 bases, and 10 bases lay in between. CDR3 in amino acids: CASSPDEGAFF. For the CDR3, the DNA is TGTGCCAGCTCACCTGACGAAGGGGCTTTCTTT.

The chain joins TRBV2 to TRBJ2-7; D perhaps matches TRBD1 (5 bases). CDR3 length equals 14 residues. The V end was cut by 6 bases, the J end by 2 bases, with 14 bases between. CDR1 and CDR2 (germline): SNHLY, FYNNEI. CDR3 nucleotides: TGTGCCAGCAGAAAAACGACAGTAACCTACGAGCAGTACTTC. It yields the protein CASRKTTVTYEQYF.

V and J are TRBV19 and TRBJ1-6; tentatively, D is TRBD1 (5 bases). V shed 5 bases and J shed 4 bases, with 9 bases lying between them. In germline, CDR1 is LNHDA, CDR2 SQIVND (reference sequence). The CDR3 runs 14 residues. The DNA of the CDR3 is TGTGCCAGTAGTGCGGACAAATATAATTCACCCCTCCACTTT. Amino acid sequence: CASSADKYNSPLHF.

This chain links TRBV30 with TRBJ2-5; D uncertain. V was trimmed by 0 bases and J by 6 bases, leaving 5 bases between them. Looked up from germline, CDR1 is GTSNPN and CDR2 is SVGIG (reference sequence). CDR3 length equals 11 residues. The CDR3 protein is CAWSVKKTQYF. The CDR3 nucleotides read TGTGCCTGGAGTGTTAAGAAGACCCAGTACTTC.

DNA for the CDR3: TGTGCCAGCAGTGGGACTAGCGGGGGACAGACCCAGTACTTC. Its translation: CASSGTSGGQTQYF. The V and J genes are TRBV6-1 and TRBJ2-5, with 13 positions matching TRBD2. This CDR3 spans 14 amino acids. CDR1 is MNHNS, CDR2 SASEGT, per germline. After removal of 4 bases from V and 6 bases from J, the junction contained 2 bases not matched to a gene.

The chain carries TRBV6-5 and TRBJ2-3, with 10 bases that match TRBD1. This CDR3 has 15 residues. Germline values: CDR1 MNHEY, CDR2 SVGAGI. V shed 5 bases, J shed 1 base, and the junction held 3 bases outside the gene matches. CDR3 protein: CASSHGQGGTDTQYF. For the CDR3, the DNA is TGTGCCAGCAGTCACGGACAGGGGGGCACAGATACGCAGTATTTT.

The rearrangement uses TRBV30 and TRBJ1-2; D remains unclear. Germline assignment: CDR1 GTSNPN and CDR2 SVGIG (reference sequence). Deletions cut 8 bases from V and 2 bases from J, with 15 bases between. The CDR3 extends over 13 amino acids. The CDR3 region is CARKTMENYGYTF. In DNA, the CDR3 is TGTGCCCGGAAGACAATGGAGAACTATGGCTACACCTTC. The variable domain in full, with the rest retrieved from reference TRBV30 and TRBJ1-2, is SQTIHQWPATLVQPVGSPLSLECTVEGTSNPNLYWYRQAAGRGLQLLFYSVGIGQISSEVPQNLSASRPQDRQFILSSKKLLLSDSGFYLCARKTMENYGYTFGSGTRLTVV.

The chain combines TRBV9 with TRBJ2-4; D is unclear. This CDR3 region has 16 residues. Germline V gene sequence: CDR1 SGDLS, CDR2 YYNGEE. Trimming cost V 0 bases and J 0 bases, with 10 bases left between them. The CDR3 sequence: CASSVGVTLAKNIQYF. The CDR3 DNA sequence: TGTGCCAGCAGCGTAGGTGTCACCCTAGCCAAAAACATTCAGTACTTC. The full variable domain, completed using reference TRBV9 and TRBJ2-4, is DSGVTQTPKHLITATGQRVTLRCSPRSGDLSVYWYQQSLDQGLQFLIQYYNGEERAKGNILERFSAQQFPDLHSELNLSSLELGDSALYFCASSVGVTLAKNIQYFGAGTRLSVL.

The rearrangement links TRBV27 to TRBJ2-2; 8 nucleotides line up with TRBD1. Germline CDR1 reads MNHEY; CDR2 reads SMNVEV (reference sequence). This CDR3 region has 15 residues. The trim removed 6 bases at V and 6 bases at J, leaving 9 bases unmatched. The CDR3 bases are TGTGCCAGCAGCTCAGGGGGCAGGGGGTCCGGGGAGCTGTTTTTT. Protein product: CASSSGGRGSGELFF.

The V gene is TRBV7-2, the J gene TRBJ2-1; weak D call: TRBD2 (6 bases). The germline V gene has CDR1 SGHTA and CDR2 FQGNSA. V was pared by 4 bases and J by 3 bases, with 19 bases between. This CDR3 is built from 17 residues. CDR3: CASSSILALTFYNEQFF. CDR3 nucleotides: TGTGCCAGCAGCTCTATTCTAGCGCTTACTTTCTACAATGAGCAGTTCTTC.

As to this clone: Additional DNA sequences in this sample encode the identical CDR3. This sequence joins TRBV6-5 and TRBJ2-5, with D perhaps assigned TRBD1 or TRBD2 (6 bases each). This CDR3 has 15 residues. Trimming left V 0 bases short and J 1 base short, with 9 bases between. Looked up from germline, CDR1 is MNHEY and CDR2 is SVGAGI. CDR3 in DNA: TGTGCCAGCAGTTACTCAGGGGGGCTCCAAGAGACCCAGTACTTC. It translates to CASSYSGGLQETQYF.

In its sample, this clone was seen once. J is TRBJ1-2 and V is TRBV30, with 7 bases that match TRBD1. This CDR3 comprises 14 residues. J gave up 2 bases and V 2 bases, and 5 bases lay outside the gene matches. The germline V gene encodes CDR1 GTSNPN and CDR2 SVGIG (reference sequence). CDR3 DNA sequence: TGTGCCTGGAGTCCGGACAGGCTGAACTATGGCTACACCTTC. This translates into CAWSPDRLNYGYTF. Looking up the rest from reference TRBV30 and TRBJ1-2 gives the full variable domain: SQTIHQWPATLVQPVGSPLSLECTVEGTSNPNLYWYRQAAGRGLQLLFYSVGIGQISSEVPQNLSASRPQDRQFILSSKKLLLSDSGFYLCAWSPDRLNYGYTFGSGTRLTVV.

This clone was picked up a small number of times. This rearrangement joins TRBV30 to TRBJ1-1; D unresolved. This CDR3 region has 12 residues. Germline V gene lookup returns CDR1 GTSNPN and CDR2 SVGIG (reference sequence). The V gene lost 0 bases and the J gene lost 9 bases, with 11 bases spanning the gap. Here the CDR3 DNA reads TGTGCCTGGAGTGTACTTTCGTGGCAAGCTTTCTTT. Translated: CAWSVLSWQAFF.

This clone was counted between two and nine times. The chain is built from TRBV2 and TRBJ1-6; 11 bases match TRBD1. This CDR3 contains 14 residues. The J segment lost 11 bases and the V segment lost 6 bases, leaving 6 bases of the junction unmatched. Per germline, CDR1 SNHLY and CDR2 FYNNEI. The CDR3 coding sequence is TGTGCCAGCAGAGGGACAGGGGGGGAAACACCCCTCCACTTT. Translating gives CASRGTGGETPLHF.

The chain joins TRBV28 to TRBJ1-3; D unclear. Deletions cut 6 bases from V and 9 bases from J, with 15 bases between. The CDR3 sequence is 13 residues long. The V gene's germline CDR1 is MDHEN and CDR2 SYDVKM. The CDR3 protein is CASSSMTDATIYF. CDR3 DNA: TGTGCCAGCAGCAGTATGACGGACGCCACCATATATTTT.

This chain links TRBV5-4 with TRBJ2-1; D ambiguous. Trimming took 1 base from V and 2 from J, leaving 7 bases between them. This CDR3 region has 14 residues. The germline gives CDR1 SGHNT, CDR2 YYREEE (reference sequence). CDR3 nucleotide sequence: TGTGCCAGCAGCTTGTCTGGGACCTACAATGAGCAGTTCTTC. It yields the protein CASSLSGTYNEQFF.

V gene TRBV10-1 combines with J gene TRBJ2-7; 8 bases align to TRBD1. Germline lookup yields CDR1 WNHNN and CDR2 SYGVQD (reference sequence). The CDR3 sequence is 13 residues long. J was trimmed by 5 bases and V by 6 bases; bases with no gene match: 6. DNA for the CDR3: TGCGCCAGCAGAGGCAGGGGGCAAGACGAGCAGTACTTC. It codes for CASRGRGQDEQYF.

The V gene is TRBV7-8, the J gene TRBJ1-3; 9 bases are a match to TRBD1. Trimming at V came to 5 bases and at J to 8 bases, leaving 10 bases not matched to a gene. The CDR3 has 15 amino acids. In germline, CDR1 is SGHVS, CDR2 FQNEAQ. The CDR3 protein is CASSPRGTGIHTIYF. CDR3 in DNA: TGTGCCAGCAGCCCGAGAGGGACAGGGATCCACACCATATATTTT. Looking up the rest from reference TRBV7-8 and TRBJ1-3 gives the full variable domain: GAGVSQSPRYKVAKRGQDVALRCDPISGHVSLFWYQQALGQGPEFLTYFQNEAQLDKSGLPSDRFFAERPEGSVSTLKIQRTQQEDSAVYLCASSPRGTGIHTIYFGEGSWLTVV.

V usage is TRBV12-5 and J usage is TRBJ2-7; D perhaps matches TRBD1 (6 bases). The CDR3 loop spans 17 amino acids. Germline-derived CDR1 and CDR2 are LGHNT and FRNRAP. V gave up 0 bases and J gave up 1 base, with 16 bases separating them. The CDR3 coding sequence is TGTGCTAGTGGTTTGGTACGAAGACAGGTTACTTCCTACGAGCAGTACTTC. Amino acids: CASGLVRRQVTSYEQYF.

The rearrangement links TRBV4-1 to TRBJ2-7, with D possibly TRBD1 on 5 matching bases. The CDR3 runs to 14 residues. Germline lookup yields CDR1 MGHRA and CDR2 YSYEKL. Trimming shortened V by 8 bases and J by 2 bases, and 16 bases separated the two germline ends. DNA of the CDR3: TGCGCCAGCGCGTTGGACATTCTTCCCTACGAGCAGTACTTC. Translated: CASALDILPYEQYF.

Points on this clone: The germline gene is not matched at one end of the junction; a read error may be the cause. J is TRBJ2-7 and V is TRBV7-2; TRBD2 matches 8 bases. CDR3 length equals 12 residues. Germline V gene data show CDR1 as SGHTA and CDR2 as FQGNSA. CDR3: CANSLAGQGQYF. As DNA, the CDR3 is TGTGCCAACAGCTTAGCGGGGCAGGGACAGTACTTC.

DNA of the CDR3: TGCAGCGCCGACAGGGGGCCCGGTGGCTACACCTTC. Translated: CSADRGPGGYTF. J is TRBJ1-2 and V is TRBV29-1, with 10 positions matching TRBD1. Germline V gives CDR1 SQVTM, CDR2 ANQGSEA. J gave up 7 bases and V 7 bases, and 6 bases lay outside the gene matches. This CDR3 has 12 amino acids.